The 9 T cell receptor beta chains below come from one sample, sequenced in a study of blood T cell repertoires in COVID-19. Using immunoSEQ multiplex PCR, the repertoire was profiled, and TCRdb retains in-frame clones only, with some absent. This sample carries under 300,000 clones, 70% to 90% of them seen once, and the ten largest clones take roughly a sixth. Sequenced material: PBMCs or T cells enriched from blood (not recorded which). The receptors here all came from a man between 18 and 29 years old who had recovered from COVID-19.

V gene TRBV10-2 combines with J gene TRBJ2-7; the match to TRBD2 covers 8 bases. This CDR3 region has 14 residues. Unmatched junction bases numbered 3, after V lost 2 bases and J lost 3 bases. Germline V gives CDR1 WSHSY, CDR2 SAAADI. The CDR3 DNA sequence: TGCGCCAGCAGTGAGGCCAGCGGGAGCTACGAGCAGTACTTC. Amino acid sequence: CASSEASGSYEQYF.

The CDR3 DNA sequence: TGTGCCAGCAGCCAGCAAACAGGGCTCAATCAGCCCCAGCATTTT. It codes for CASSQQTGLNQPQHF. V gene TRBV7-6 combines with J gene TRBJ1-5; D may be TRBD1 (6 bases). The CDR3 has 15 residues. The V end lost 5 bases, the J end lost 3 bases, and 14 bases lay between the germline ends. Per germline, CDR1 SGHVS and CDR2 FNYEAQ.

The rearrangement uses TRBV30 and TRBJ2-7; TRBD1 aligns across 9 bases. Germline V gives CDR1 GTSNPN, CDR2 SVGIG (reference sequence). The V and J ends lost 2 bases and 4 bases, in that order; junction bases with no gene match: 6. The CDR3 extends over 14 amino acids. The CDR3 reads CAWSIGGQGYEQYF. In DNA form, the CDR3 reads TGTGCCTGGAGTATAGGGGGACAGGGTTACGAGCAGTACTTC.

The chain recombines TRBV2 with TRBJ2-7; 8 nucleotides agree with TRBD1. CDR1 is SNHLY and CDR2 is FYNNEI in the germline V gene. V lost 2 bases, J lost 3 bases, and 9 bases stayed unmatched. The length of the CDR3 is 16 residues. Written as DNA, the CDR3 is TGTGCCAGCAGTGAAAACAGGGGGAATATTATCTACGAGCAGTACTTC. This translates into CASSENRGNIIYEQYF.

This clone was observed once. V and J are TRBV5-1 and TRBJ2-2; TRBD2 matches 11 bases. Germline CDR1 and CDR2: SGHRS and YFSETQ. The CDR3 extends over 15 amino acids. With 6 bases clipped from V and 3 bases from J, the junction kept 4 bases outside the gene matches. In nucleotides, the CDR3 is TGCGCCAGCAAGACGACTAGCGGGGACACCGGGGAGCTGTTTTTT. It specifies CASKTTSGDTGELFF.

The chain employs TRBV7-9 and TRBJ2-1, with D perhaps matching TRBD2 (5 bases). V was cut by 2 bases and J by 7 bases, with 15 bases left in between. Germline CDR1 reads SEHNR; CDR2 reads FQNEAQ (reference sequence). This CDR3 region has 15 residues. CDR3 sequence (DNA): TGTGCCAGCAGCTTACTTACCGGCCTAGCAAATGAGCAGTTCTTC. As protein: CASSLLTGLANEQFF. The full variable domain, with the rest looked up from reference TRBV7-9 and TRBJ2-1, is DTGVSQNPRHKITKRGQNVTFRCDPISEHNRLYWYRQTLGQGPEFLTYFQNEAQLEKSRLLSDRFSAERPKGSFSTLEIQRTEQGDSAMYLCASSLLTGLANEQFFGPGTRLTVL.

The J gene is TRBJ1-6, the V gene TRBV9, with 7 nucleotides matching TRBD1. J lost 13 bases, V lost 4 bases, and 5 bases had no gene match. The CDR3 has 12 residues. The germline V gene encodes CDR1 SGDLS and CDR2 YYNGEE. Here the CDR3 DNA reads TGTGCCAGCAGCCCGGGGACAGCGCCCCTCCACTTT. This gives the protein CASSPGTAPLHF.

The chain couples TRBV9 to TRBJ2-5; D not resolved. The CDR3 extends over 13 amino acids. Trimming removed 0 bases at V and 2 bases at J, with 5 bases between. CDR1 is SGDLS, CDR2 YYNGEE, per germline. The CDR3 DNA sequence: TGTGCCAGCAGCGTAGGGGCACAAGAGACCCAGTACTTC. This gives the protein CASSVGAQETQYF.

This chain links TRBV27 with TRBJ2-3, with TRBD1 matching 7 bases. The germline V gene encodes CDR1 MNHEY and CDR2 SMNVEV (reference sequence). V dropped 6 bases and J dropped 8; count of bases not matched to a gene: 23. This CDR3 has 18 residues. The CDR3 coding sequence is TGTGCCAGCAGCCTAACAGGGAAATGGGGGCGGAAGGGGGCTACGCAGTATTTT. This codes for CASSLTGKWGRKGATQYF.